The TCR beta chain described here comes from a study of T-cell reconstitution after alpha-beta-depleted transplantation in children (dated by TCRdb to the mid-2010s). About the study as a whole: T-cell immune reconstitution after TCRalphabeta/CD19-depleted allogeneic hematopoietic cell transplantation in children was quantitatively tracked in the study by means of TCR repertoire profiling.

For this clonotype: The antigen it binds to is not known. No much larger clonotype is one base removed from it; base qualities were not supplied.

The CDR3, cysteine through phenylalanine, is 14 amino acids long. Only CDR3 DNA remains: 42 bases, in frame from the first base. Trimming accounts for 5 bases at V and 2 bases at J, while the number of junction bases matched to no gene is 4. The germline V gene specifies MNHNS as CDR1 and SASEGT as CDR2. The receptor library was made with PCR. TCRdb records Illumina HiSeq 2500 as the sequencer. TCR library preparation used molecular barcoding, with unique molecular identifiers applied to normalize quantification of the TCRbeta repertoire. TCRdb ran its own pipeline on the public reads, namely fastp trimming at Q25 and MiXCR clone calling, and kept in-frame beta chains. Every distinct CDR3 protein forms one entry, paired with its most common genes and DNA. A total of about 270,000 distinct CDR3 sequences appear in this sample, 9.9% of them only once. The ten largest account for around 9.1% of the sample.

The sample was PBMCs from the stem cell graft donor, taken from the stem cell graft. The sequence came from a human donor who donated a stem cell graft to a child with SCID. Here the chain combines TRBV6-1 and TRBJ2-7; TRBD2 lines up with 9 middle nucleotides. The CDR3 region reads CASSIAGEPYEQYF. The DNA sequence is as follows: TGTGCCAGCAGTATAGCGGGGGAACCCTACGAGCAGTACTTC.